The clone carrying this T cell receptor (beta chain) was detected many times. Its target is not known. The data originate from a study of T-cell memory formation after mild COVID-19. TCRdb itself ran the 5' RACE reads through MiXCR, one entry per CDR3 protein. The repertoire holds approximately 300,000 distinct CDR3 sequences, with 7.5% to 9.5% as singletons. Germline V gene data show CDR1 as MGHRA and CDR2 as YSYEKL. The CDR3 consists of 18 residues. J lost 0 bases, V lost 0 bases, and 5 bases had no gene match. Study-wide points: CD4+ clones that contracted lay mainly in CM and EM; CD8+ ones lay in EMRA. CD4/CD8 balance characterized clones contracting day 15 to 85, and CD4+ skew characterized later expanders. For second-wave clones that peaked at day 37, SARS-CoV-2 specificity went unverified. Several responding clones turned up in pre-infection memory, indicating that cross-reactive memory may have taken part.

This clonotype was obtained from a young man who had mild COVID-19 (a few samples of this study predate the infection). Cell type and time point are not known. The rearrangement joins TRBV4-1 to TRBJ1-5; 10 bases align to TRBD1. Material for sequencing was PBMCs or a T cell subset sorted from them (not recorded which). The CDR3 sequence is CASSQETGGRYSNQPQHF. For the CDR3, the DNA is TGCGCCAGCAGCCAAGAGACAGGGGGCCGGTATAGCAATCAGCCCCAGCATTTT.